These 28 T cell receptor beta chains were sequenced from one sample in a study of T and B cells in COVID-19 patients. TRB rearrangements were amplified by multiplex PCR with BIOMED2 TRB-A/B primers. TCRdb redid the calling of the multiplex PCR reads with MiXCR, one entry per CDR3 protein. Of about 2,500 distinct CDR3 sequences in the sample, around 27% are singletons; the top ten hold roughly 70%. Each TRB amplification used about 230-550 ng of genomic DNA from blood. The sequenced sample was blood. All receptors come from a human donor with active COVID-19.

The chain employs TRBV19 and TRBJ1-5, with 9 bases identical to TRBD1. Germline assignment: CDR1 LNHDA and CDR2 SQIVND (reference sequence). The V and J ends lost 5 bases and 9 bases, in that order; junction bases with no gene match: 8. The CDR3 has 14 amino acids. In nucleotides, the CDR3 is TGTGCCAGTAGTCCCGGGACAGGGACTCGGCCCCAGCATTTT. Protein product: CASSPGTGTRPQHF.

This clonotype was counted many times. The rearrangement links TRBV5-4 to TRBJ2-7; 8 nucleotides agree with TRBD1. The CDR3 contains 14 residues. From germline, CDR1 is SGHNT and CDR2 YYREEE (reference sequence). Losses at the gene ends were 0 bases for V and 5 bases for J; bases not matched to a gene: 4. CDR3 sequence: CASSLGQGAHEQYF. CDR3 bases: TGTGCCAGCAGCTTGGGGCAGGGGGCTCACGAGCAGTACTTC.

For the CDR3, the DNA is TGTGCCAGCAGCCCTTTCCCGGGACAGGGGGCCTCCTACAATGAGCAGTTCTTC. This encodes CASSPFPGQGASYNEQFF. The rearrangement joins TRBV7-6 to TRBJ2-1; 12 nucleotides match TRBD1. Germline V gives CDR1 SGHVS, CDR2 FNYEAQ. The trim removed 5 bases at V and 0 bases at J, leaving 8 bases unmatched. This CDR3 is built from 18 residues.

This clonotype is medium-sized in the sample. The CDR3 sequence: CASSLSGPNYNEQFF. In DNA form, the CDR3 reads TGTGCCAGCAGCCTCTCGGGACCCAACTACAATGAGCAGTTCTTC. V gene TRBV6-2 or TRBV6-3 combines with J gene TRBJ2-1; D tentatively fits TRBD1 or TRBD2 (5 bases each). CDR3 length: 15 amino acids. Between the trimmed V and J ends, which lost 6 bases and 3 bases, there was a span of 15 bases. Germline assignment: CDR1 MNHEY and CDR2 SVGEGT.

V and J are TRBV20-1 and TRBJ2-5; 7 bases are a match to TRBD2. Per germline, CDR1 DFQATT and CDR2 SNEGSKA (reference sequence). The CDR3 length is 16 residues. The V segment lost 2 bases and the J segment 5 bases; nucleotides outside the gene matches: 14. The CDR3 is CSARNWGGGRRETQYF. The CDR3 DNA is TGCAGTGCTAGAAACTGGGGGGGGGGAAGGAGGGAGACCCAGTACTTC.

J is TRBJ1-6 and V is TRBV20-1; D unclear. The germline V and J ends were trimmed by 0 bases and 5 bases, with 8 bases remaining between them. Germline assignment: CDR1 DFQATT and CDR2 SNEGSKA (reference sequence). The CDR3 contains 14 residues. DNA of the CDR3: TGCAGTGCTAGAGATCTTCTTAATAATTCACCCCTCCACTTT. Its translation: CSARDLLNNSPLHF.

The rearrangement links TRBV5-4 to TRBJ2-1, with 11 bases that match TRBD2. The germline gives CDR1 SGHNT, CDR2 YYREEE (reference sequence). V shed 3 bases, J shed 3 bases, and the junction held 2 bases outside the gene matches. The CDR3 sequence is 15 residues long. CDR3 bases: TGTGCCAGCAGCTACGGGACTAGCGGCTACAATGAGCAGTTCTTC. This translates into CASSYGTSGYNEQFF.

By sample share, this clonotype is medium-sized. This chain joins TRBV19 and TRBJ2-2; D is unclear. Trimming cost V 3 bases and J 3 bases, with 14 bases left between them. This CDR3 has 16 amino acids. Germline V CDR1 and CDR2: LNHDA, SQIVND (reference sequence). In nucleotides, the CDR3 is TGTGCCAGTAGTATCTCACAAGGTTCTTACACCGGGGAGCTGTTTTTT. It specifies CASSISQGSYTGELFF.

This clonotype was seen repeatedly, ten times or more. This chain connects TRBV10-3 to TRBJ2-7, with TRBD2 matching 13 bases. The V segment lost 5 bases and the J segment 5 bases; nucleotides outside the gene matches: 3. The germline V gene has CDR1 ENHRY and CDR2 SYGVKD. The length of the CDR3 is 14 residues. The CDR3 protein is CAISRTSGSHEQYF. The CDR3 bases are TGTGCCATCAGTCGGACTAGCGGGAGCCACGAGCAGTACTTC.

This rearrangement joins TRBV7-9 to TRBJ2-1, with 10 bases aligning to TRBD2. V was pared by 5 bases and J by 8 bases, with 9 bases of the junction left unmatched. Looked up from germline, CDR1 is SEHNR and CDR2 is FQNEAQ (reference sequence). The CDR3 has 15 amino acids. DNA of the CDR3: TGTGCCAGCAGCCTCAGCGGGAGGGCCCTCGATGAGCAGTTCTTC. Protein: CASSLSGRALDEQFF.

This clonotype showed up many times. V usage is TRBV27 and J usage is TRBJ2-1; D possibly corresponds to TRBD2 (5 bases). Trimming cost V 3 bases and J 0 bases, with 6 bases left between them. From germline, CDR1 is MNHEY and CDR2 SMNVEV (reference sequence). The CDR3 loop spans 14 amino acids. The CDR3 is CASSLDFSYNEQFF. Here the CDR3 DNA reads TGTGCCAGCAGTTTGGACTTCTCCTACAATGAGCAGTTCTTC.

This clonotype was counted between two and nine times. The rearrangement links TRBV7-2 to TRBJ2-7; a possible D gene is TRBD1 (6 bases). The ends were cut back, 2 bases at V and 5 bases at J, with 10 bases in the middle. The germline CDR1 and CDR2 sequences are SGHTA and FQGNSA. This CDR3 is built from 13 residues. DNA of the CDR3: TGTGCCAGCAGCTTATTCAGGGGCAACGAGCAGTACTTC. It translates to CASSLFRGNEQYF.

The chain joins TRBV6-5 to TRBJ2-1; TRBD1 matches 9 bases. V lost 6 bases to trimming and J lost 4 bases; unmatched junction nucleotides: 4. CDR1 and CDR2 from the germline V gene are MNHEY and SVGAGI. The CDR3 spans 14 residues. Here the CDR3 DNA reads TGTGCCAGCAGCCCGGGGACAGGGTACAATGAGCAGTTCTTC. Translating gives CASSPGTGYNEQFF.

V usage is TRBV28 and J usage is TRBJ1-4; no clear D. The CDR3 has 12 amino acids. V lost 5 bases, J lost 11 bases, and 12 bases lay in between. CDR1 and CDR2 (germline): MDHEN, SYDVKM. DNA for the CDR3: TGTGCCAGCAGTCCGCCAAGAGGCAAACTGTTTTTT. This encodes CASSPPRGKLFF.

Regarding this clonotype: Just one base apart from a much larger clone, this may be a read error. The V call is TRBV19, the J call TRBJ1-1; no clear D gene. The germline V gene has CDR1 LNHDA and CDR2 SQIVND (reference sequence). V lost 11 bases and J 7 bases, leaving 20 bases between the germline ends. The CDR3 runs 13 residues. The CDR3 nucleotides are TGTGCCTGTGGAGTCGGGGAAGGCAATGAAGCTTTCTTT. Amino acids: CACGVGEGNEAFF. Full variable domain (rest looked up from reference TRBV19 and TRBJ1-1): DGGITQSPKYLFRKEGQNVTLSCEQNLNHDAMYWYRQDPGQGLRLIYYSQIVNDFQKGDIAEGYSVSREKKESFPLTVTSAQKNPTAFYLCACGVGEGNEAFFGQGTRLTVV.

There are many counts of this clonotype. The gene calls are TRBV18 and TRBJ1-5, with 10 bases fitting TRBD1. Germline CDR1 reads KGHSH; CDR2 reads LQKENI. This CDR3 contains 13 residues. The junction had 5 bases not matched to a gene; V was cut back by 8 bases and J by 7 bases. The chain's CDR3 is CASADRGEQPQHF. The CDR3 coding sequence is TGTGCCAGCGCGGACAGGGGGGAACAGCCCCAGCATTTT.

The rearrangement joins TRBV19 to TRBJ1-1; D unclear. The CDR3 length is 11 residues. Germline assignment: CDR1 LNHDA and CDR2 SQIVND (reference sequence). The V end lost 7 bases, the J end lost 7 bases, and 10 bases lay between the germline ends. This chain's CDR3 is CASMGSIEAFF. The DNA for the CDR3 is TGTGCCAGTATGGGGAGTATTGAAGCTTTCTTT. Complete variable domain (other parts from reference TRBV19 and TRBJ1-1): DGGITQSPKYLFRKEGQNVTLSCEQNLNHDAMYWYRQDPGQGLRLIYYSQIVNDFQKGDIAEGYSVSREKKESFPLTVTSAQKNPTAFYLCASMGSIEAFFGQGTRLTVV.

A few counts support this clonotype. Compared with germline, one end of the junction differs, possibly owing to a read error. The chain combines TRBV14 with TRBJ2-1; no firm D call. The CDR3 consists of 11 residues. Germline CDR1 and CDR2: SGHDN and FVKESK. This CDR3 reads CASSSHNEQFF. The CDR3 bases are TGTGCCAGCAGCTCCCACAATGAGCAGTTCTTC.

This clonotype has at least ten counts. This chain joins TRBV18 and TRBJ1-5, with 8 bases aligning to TRBD1. Germline CDR1 KGHSH, CDR2 LQKENI. V trimming: 3 bases; J trimming: 5 bases; junction bases outside the gene matches: 6. CDR3 size: 15 residues. In DNA, the CDR3 is TGTGCCAGCTCACCGAAGACAGGGGTGGATCAGCCCCAGCATTTT. Translating it yields CASSPKTGVDQPQHF.

CDR3: CASSETGGDEQFF. For the CDR3, the DNA is TGTGCCAGCAGTGAAACAGGGGGGGATGAGCAGTTCTTC. The chain combines TRBV6-1 with TRBJ2-1; D might be TRBD1 (8 bases). CDR3 length: 13 residues. Germline V gene data show CDR1 as MNHNS and CDR2 as SASEGT. With 2 bases removed from V and 8 bases from J, the gap between germline ends came to 10 bases.

This clonotype was detected only a few times. V gene TRBV6-5 combines with J gene TRBJ2-7; no reliable D call. This CDR3 comprises 12 residues. Trimming cost V 2 bases and J 2 bases, with 4 bases left between them. Germline CDR1 MNHEY, CDR2 SVGAGI. CDR3 coding DNA: TGTGCCAGCAGTTACGTGACCTACGAGCAGTACTTC. It codes for CASSYVTYEQYF.

The rearrangement joins TRBV20-1 to TRBJ1-6; no reliable D call. V was clipped by 5 bases and J by 6 bases, with 11 bases between them. This CDR3 is 13 amino acids long. The germline CDR1 and CDR2 sequences are DFQATT and SNEGSKA (reference sequence). The CDR3 reads CSALERVNSPLHF. The CDR3 DNA is TGCAGTGCTCTGGAGCGGGTTAATTCACCCCTCCACTTT.

In this sample, this clonotype turned up a few times. The CDR3 nucleotides are TGTGCCAGCAGTGCGGGCTCGAGCGGGACTGGCGAGCAGTACTTC. As protein: CASSAGSSGTGEQYF. This chain connects TRBV6-5 to TRBJ2-7; 7 bases fit TRBD2. CDR1 is MNHEY, CDR2 SVGAGI, per germline. This CDR3 region has 15 residues. V shed 5 bases and J 6 bases; nucleotides not matched to a gene: 13.

This clonotype was observed at least ten times. The chain couples TRBV19 to TRBJ1-1; tentatively, D is TRBD1 (5 bases). The germline gives CDR1 LNHDA, CDR2 SQIVND (reference sequence). With 6 bases removed from V and 0 bases from J, the gap between germline ends came to 11 bases. This CDR3 spans 14 amino acids. For the CDR3, the DNA is TGTGCCAGTAGAAAAACAGGAGTGAACACTGAAGCTTTCTTT. This translates into CASRKTGVNTEAFF.

Notes on this clonotype: One end of the junction is discordant with germline, which a read error may explain. The chain combines TRBV6-2 or TRBV6-3 with TRBJ2-7; D not resolved. Germline V gene sequence: CDR1 MNHEY, CDR2 SVGEGT. The CDR3 loop spans 12 amino acids. The CDR3 here is CAISYVTYQQYF. DNA of the CDR3: TGTGCCATCAGTTACGTGACCTACCAGCAGTACTTC.

The V call is TRBV20-1, the J call TRBJ1-1; tentatively, D is TRBD1 (6 bases). V gave up 4 bases and J gave up 1 base, with 13 bases separating them. CDR3 size: 14 residues. CDR1 is DFQATT, CDR2 SNEGSKA, per germline (reference sequence). CDR3: CSATQGGGNTEAFF. CDR3 DNA sequence: TGCAGTGCTACACAGGGCGGGGGGAACACTGAAGCTTTCTTT.

This clonotype has only a few counts. The chain is built from TRBV24-1 and TRBJ2-1, with D hard to call. Trimming pared 1 base from V and 0 bases from J, leaving 12 bases between. Germline V CDR1 and CDR2: KGHDR, SFDVKD. This CDR3 contains 17 residues. In DNA, the CDR3 is TGTGCCACCAGTGATTTCAGTTGGCTAATCTCCTACAATGAGCAGTTCTTC. Amino acids: CATSDFSWLISYNEQFF.

This clonotype rates as medium-sized. V gene TRBV4-3 combines with J gene TRBJ1-1, with D unresolved. This CDR3 is built from 13 residues. V gave up 0 bases and J gave up 6 bases, with 8 bases separating them. Germline loops: CDR1 LGHNA, CDR2 YSLEER. The CDR3 bases are TGCGCCAGCAGCCAAGAGCCAGAGTCTGAAGCTTTCTTT. It yields the protein CASSQEPESEAFF.